The 23 T cell receptor beta chains presented below share a single source sample, sequenced in a study of T cell responses to AZD1222 COVID-19 vaccine. Profiling relied on immunoSEQ multiplex PCR, and the TCRdb table lists in-frame clones only, not all of them. The sample carries 66,000 or so clones, roughly 90% recorded once. The sequencing here drew on peripheral blood, taken on day 0 of AZD1222 vaccination. The receptors originated from an adult in good health.

The V and J genes are TRBV6-5 and TRBJ2-7; 9 bases fit TRBD1. Germline CDR1 reads MNHEY; CDR2 reads SVGAGI. After removal of 6 bases from V and 5 bases from J, the junction contained 11 bases not matched to a gene. The CDR3 sequence is 15 residues long. CDR3 DNA sequence: TGTGCCAGCAGGAGTGGGGGGACAGGGTACGACGAGCAGTACTTC. It encodes CASRSGGTGYDEQYF.

The V gene is TRBV30, the J gene TRBJ1-1; D is ambiguous. Per the germline V gene, CDR1 is GTSNPN and CDR2 is SVGIG (reference sequence). Between the trimmed V and J ends, which lost 0 bases and 0 bases, there was a span of 5 bases. CDR3 length equals 13 residues. The chain's CDR3 is CAWSVTMNTEAFF. DNA of the CDR3: TGTGCCTGGAGTGTGACCATGAACACTGAAGCTTTCTTT.

This clone occurred once. The chain uses TRBV6-5 and TRBJ2-1, with TRBD1 identical over 8 bases. CDR1 is MNHEY and CDR2 is SVGAGI in the germline V gene. This CDR3 is 15 amino acids long. Trimming at V came to 6 bases and at J to 6 bases, leaving 10 bases not matched to a gene. CDR3 loop: CASRLGQAPGNEQFF. CDR3 nucleotides: TGTGCCAGCAGGCTGGGACAGGCCCCCGGCAATGAGCAGTTCTTC.

V usage is TRBV7-8 and J usage is TRBJ1-2, with 8 bases fitting TRBD1. Germline assignment: CDR1 SGHVS and CDR2 FQNEAQ. CDR3 length: 17 amino acids. V lost 0 bases to trimming and J lost 0 bases; unmatched junction nucleotides: 6. This CDR3 reads CASSLALSDRANYGYTF. CDR3 in DNA: TGTGCCAGCAGCTTAGCCTTATCGGACAGGGCTAACTATGGCTACACCTTC.

This clone was counted a few times. The J gene is TRBJ1-6, the V gene TRBV28; D call uncertain. The V end lost 2 bases, the J end lost 0 bases, and 5 bases lay between the germline ends. The germline gives CDR1 MDHEN, CDR2 SYDVKM. The CDR3 is 15 residues long. Written as DNA, the CDR3 is TGTGCCAGCAGTTTAGAAAGCTCCTATAATTCACCCCTCCACTTT. Encoded protein: CASSLESSYNSPLHF. Filled out from reference TRBV28 and TRBJ1-6, the complete variable domain reads DVKVTQSSRYLVKRTGEKVFLECVQDMDHENMFWYRQDPGLGLRLIYFSYDVKMKEKGDIPEGYSVSREKKERFSLILESASTNQTSMYLCASSLESSYNSPLHFGNGTRLTVT.

The V gene is TRBV7-9, the J gene TRBJ2-5; TRBD2 is a possible D gene (6 bases). V lost 2 bases, J lost 4 bases, and 11 bases lay in between. Germline assignment: CDR1 SEHNR and CDR2 FQNEAQ (reference sequence). The CDR3 covers 14 residues. Written as DNA, the CDR3 is TGTGCCAGCAGCTTATCCGGGGGACCAGAGACCCAGTACTTC. Amino acids: CASSLSGGPETQYF.

The chain uses TRBV19 and TRBJ1-5, with D possibly TRBD1 on 6 matching bases. CDR1 and CDR2 from the germline V gene are LNHDA and SQIVND (reference sequence). This CDR3 contains 15 residues. The V end lost 4 bases, the J end lost 5 bases, and 15 bases lay between the germline ends. This CDR3 reads CASSTTGYGDQPQHF. The DNA for the CDR3 is TGTGCCAGTAGTACCACAGGGTACGGTGATCAGCCCCAGCATTTT.

The chain joins TRBV9 to TRBJ2-3; 7 bases match TRBD2. Trimming at V came to 0 bases and at J to 1 base, leaving 2 bases not matched to a gene. CDR1 is SGDLS and CDR2 is YYNGEE in the germline V gene. This CDR3 spans 15 amino acids. CDR3 loop: CASSVAGGRTDTQYF. DNA for the CDR3: TGTGCCAGCAGCGTAGCGGGAGGCCGCACAGATACGCAGTATTTT. Full variable domain (outside the CDR3, taken from reference TRBV9 and TRBJ2-3): DSGVTQTPKHLITATGQRVTLRCSPRSGDLSVYWYQQSLDQGLQFLIQYYNGEERAKGNILERFSAQQFPDLHSELNLSSLELGDSALYFCASSVAGGRTDTQYFGPGTRLTVL.

This clone has only one observation. J is TRBJ1-2 and V is TRBV7-8; a weak D match, TRBD1 (6 bases). This CDR3 is built from 15 residues. Germline lookup yields CDR1 SGHVS and CDR2 FQNEAQ. Trimming pared 5 bases from V and 7 bases from J, leaving 20 bases between. DNA of the CDR3: TGTGCCAGCAGCCCCTTGTCCCCACAGGGTTCTGGCTACACCTTC. Protein sequence: CASSPLSPQGSGYTF.

The chain links TRBV20-1 to TRBJ1-2, with no clear D. The germline V and J ends were trimmed by 7 bases and 2 bases, with 2 bases remaining between them. CDR3 length: 9 amino acids. Germline values: CDR1 DFQATT, CDR2 SNEGSKA (reference sequence). CDR3 in amino acids: CSGNYGYTF. In DNA, the CDR3 is TGCAGTGGAAACTATGGCTACACCTTC.

This clone is a singleton in its sample. This chain connects TRBV4-3 to TRBJ2-5; D may match TRBD1 or TRBD2 (6 bases each). Germline loops: CDR1 LGHNA, CDR2 YSLEER. This CDR3 contains 15 residues. Trimming removed 0 bases from V and 4 bases from J, with 12 bases in between. The CDR3 loop reads CASSQDGGRVETQYF. CDR3 nucleotide sequence: TGCGCCAGCAGCCAAGATGGGGGGCGCGTAGAGACCCAGTACTTC.

The chain links TRBV7-6 to TRBJ2-3; no firm D call. The ends were cut back, 0 bases at V and 1 base at J, with 5 bases in the middle. The CDR3 loop spans 14 amino acids. CDR1 is SGHVS, CDR2 FNYEAQ, per germline. This chain's CDR3 is CASSLAIGTDTQYF. CDR3 sequence (DNA): TGTGCCAGCAGCTTAGCAATAGGCACAGATACGCAGTATTTT. Supplemented by reference TRBV7-6 and TRBJ2-3, the full variable domain reads GAGVSQSPRYKVTKRGQDVALRCDPISGHVSLYWYRQALGQGPEFLTYFNYEAQQDKSGLPNDRFSAERPEGSISTLTIQRTEQRDSAMYRCASSLAIGTDTQYFGPGTRLTVL.

CDR3 DNA: TGTGCCAGCAGTTACTCAGGGAGAAGCTATGGCTACACCTTC. Its protein is CASSYSGRSYGYTF. The chain joins TRBV6-2 or TRBV6-3 to TRBJ1-2; D is unclear. Germline V CDR1 and CDR2: MNHEY, SVGEGT. This CDR3 spans 14 amino acids. The V end was cut by 0 bases, the J end by 4 bases, with 9 bases between.

The chain has TRBV24-1 and TRBJ2-5; D gene unclear. There are 11 residues in the CDR3. Trimming cost V 6 bases and J 0 bases, with 1 base left between them. CDR1 and CDR2 from the germline V gene are KGHDR and SFDVKD. The CDR3 nucleotides are TGTGCCACCAGTTACCAAGAGACCCAGTACTTC. It codes for CATSYQETQYF.

The V call is TRBV6-5, the J call TRBJ1-5; D is undetermined. The germline V and J ends were trimmed by 0 bases and 6 bases, with 12 bases remaining between them. CDR1 and CDR2 from the germline V gene are MNHEY and SVGAGI. There are 15 residues in the CDR3. Here the CDR3 reads CASSYSIGSSQPQHF. CDR3 DNA sequence: TGTGCCAGCAGTTACTCAATCGGCAGTTCTCAGCCCCAGCATTTT.

The chain links TRBV19 to TRBJ1-1; TRBD1 is a possible D gene (5 bases). V was clipped by 5 bases and J by 0 bases, with 13 bases between them. This CDR3 is 15 amino acids long. The germline CDR1 and CDR2 sequences are LNHDA and SQIVND (reference sequence). CDR3 amino acids: CASSGMGRMNTEAFF. The CDR3 DNA sequence: TGTGCCAGTAGTGGAATGGGACGGATGAACACTGAAGCTTTCTTT.

This chain joins TRBV4-3 and TRBJ2-2; D may be TRBD1 (5 bases). The CDR3 is made up of 15 amino acids. Germline CDR1 LGHNA, CDR2 YSLEER. V lost 1 base, J lost 6 bases, and 12 bases lay in between. CDR3 residues: CASSQGQGSAGELFF. The CDR3 coding sequence is TGCGCCAGCAGCCAAGGCCAGGGATCGGCCGGGGAGCTGTTTTTT.

CDR3 sequence (DNA): TGCGCCAGCAGGCCCATTGGACGGATCAACACCGGGGAGCTGTTTTTT. Encoded protein: CASRPIGRINTGELFF. This sequence joins TRBV4-1 and TRBJ2-2; D not certain. The CDR3 has 16 residues. The V end was cut by 6 bases, the J end by 2 bases, with 16 bases between. Germline CDR1 and CDR2: MGHRA and YSYEKL.

The V and J genes are TRBV10-1 and TRBJ2-1, with D possibly matching TRBD2 (6 bases). V lost 6 bases to trimming and J lost 0 bases, with 15 bases between them. Germline V gives CDR1 WNHNN, CDR2 SYGVQD (reference sequence). The CDR3 runs 16 residues. Here the CDR3 reads CASSLGSGSSYNEQFF. CDR3 DNA sequence: TGCGCCAGCAGCTTGGGGTCCGGGAGCTCCTACAATGAGCAGTTCTTC.

The chain is built from TRBV27 and TRBJ2-7; the D is unclear. The V gene lost 3 bases and the J gene lost 4 bases, with 10 bases spanning the gap. Germline loops: CDR1 MNHEY, CDR2 SMNVEV (reference sequence). The CDR3 runs to 13 residues. The CDR3 here is CASSFGTDYEQYF. The DNA of the CDR3 is TGTGCCAGCAGTTTCGGAACCGATTACGAGCAGTACTTC.

The V gene is TRBV7-9, the J gene TRBJ2-7, with TRBD1 matching over 9 bases. In germline, CDR1 is SEHNR, CDR2 FQNEAQ (reference sequence). V was clipped by 8 bases and J by 4 bases; unmatched bases: 9. The CDR3 has 14 amino acids. The CDR3 nucleotides are TGTGCCAGCGACGCCGGACAGGGGACTTACGAGCAGTACTTC. As protein: CASDAGQGTYEQYF.

In its sample, this clone was seen once. The V call is TRBV3-1 (or the pseudogene TRBV3-2), the J call TRBJ1-2; tentatively, D is TRBD1 (5 bases). Germline CDR1 reads LGHDT; CDR2 reads YNNKEL (reference sequence). The CDR3 contains 14 residues. Deletions cut 6 bases from V and 0 bases from J, with 11 bases between. The CDR3 bases are TGTGCCAGCAGGCCACCGGGACCTAACTATGGCTACACCTTC. It specifies CASRPPGPNYGYTF.

This clone was detected many times. This rearrangement joins TRBV2 to TRBJ1-2, with D possibly being TRBD1 (5 bases). Trimming pared 1 base from V and 4 bases from J, leaving 7 bases between. The CDR3 length is 13 residues. CDR1 and CDR2 (germline): SNHLY, FYNNEI. The CDR3, as DNA: TGTGCCAGCAGTGAAGGGGGCGGCTATGGCTACACCTTC. The encoded protein is CASSEGGGYGYTF.